The entry below describes one T cell receptor beta chain. These data come from a study of T cell responses to AZD1222 COVID-19 vaccine. The CDR3 covers 13 residues. CDR1 is MNHEY and CDR2 is SVGAGI in the germline V gene. V was pared by 6 bases and J by 6 bases, with 12 bases between. TCRdb's copy holds only in-frame clones and misses some; the assay was immunoSEQ multiplex PCR. The sample records under 200,000 clones, roughly 94% being singletons. The receptor was derived from an adult in good health. The specimen was peripheral blood, collected on day 0 of AZD1222 vaccination. The chain couples TRBV6-5 to TRBJ1-5; the D is unclear. CDR3 sequence (DNA): TGTGCCAGCAGGGAGGCAACTTCTCAGCCCCAGCATTTT. It is translated as CASREATSQPQHF.